The TCR beta chain under discussion was sequenced for a study of early T cells in non-severe SARS-CoV-2 infection. This clonotype was seen at least ten times. CDR1 is MNHNS, CDR2 SASEGT, per germline. Trimming cost V 8 bases and J 5 bases, with 14 bases left between them. This CDR3 has 13 amino acids. TCRdb used MiXCR to reprocess the 5' RACE reads, holding one entry per CDR3 protein. The repertoire has approximately 19,000 distinct CDR3 sequences, approximately 5.6% of them found once; the top ten carry about 6%. The sequencing input was whole blood. This sequence was found in an adult who was a healthcare worker with PCR-confirmed SARS-CoV-2 infection or an uninfected control (not recorded which). The rearrangement links TRBV6-1 to TRBJ2-3, with unresolved D. The CDR3 nucleotides are TGTGCCAGCCGGGCCCTCAATCAAGATACGCAGTATTTT. As protein: CASRALNQDTQYF.